The present T cell receptor beta chain was sequenced within a study of Ad26.COV2.S vaccination and SARS-CoV-2 variants. This clone was seen once. The antigen is undetermined. The method was immunoSEQ multiplex PCR; TCRdb's version includes in-frame clones alone and lacks a portion of them. This sample has some 180,000 clones, with approximately 88% found just once. V was pared by 5 bases and J by 1 base, with 9 bases between. The CDR3 loop spans 13 amino acids. Germline V CDR1 and CDR2: SGHTA, FQGNSA. Study outcomes and limitations: Higher spike-specific TCR breadth was found in vaccine recipients than in placebo recipients.

This clonotype originated in a human donor who had recovered from COVID-19. The chain carries TRBV7-2 and TRBJ2-7; D is unclear. The starting material was peripheral blood, obtained after recovery from COVID-19. For the CDR3, the DNA is TGTGCCAGCAGCCTCCCCTCATCCTACGAGCAGTACTTC. This codes for CASSLPSSYEQYF.